The 28 T cell receptor beta chains listed next were all sequenced from one sample in a study of blood T cell repertoires in COVID-19. Generated by immunoSEQ multiplex PCR, the TCRdb table keeps only in-frame clones and is missing some. The data contain roughly 250,000 clones, approximately 90% of them seen just once; the ten biggest clones take up around 0.8%. Input material: peripheral blood. These receptors all stem from a man younger than 40 with acute or convalescent COVID-19.

The V call is TRBV3-1 (or the pseudogene TRBV3-2), the J call TRBJ2-7; 11 bases align to TRBD2. Per the germline V gene, CDR1 is LGHDT and CDR2 is YNNKEL (reference sequence). Germline trimming cut 6 bases from V and 3 bases from J; bases unmatched to any gene: 4. This CDR3 region has 14 residues. CDR3 coding DNA: TGTGCCAGCAGTACCACTAGCGGGAGCTACGAGCAGTACTTC. Translation gives CASSTTSGSYEQYF.

This chain links TRBV4-1 with TRBJ1-4; TRBD1 matches 8 bases. V shed 0 bases and J 4 bases; nucleotides not matched to a gene: 4. Germline CDR1 reads MGHRA; CDR2 reads YSYEKL. The CDR3 runs to 16 residues. CDR3: CASSQDLGQGNEKLFF. CDR3 coding DNA: TGCGCCAGCAGCCAAGATTTAGGACAGGGTAATGAAAAACTGTTTTTT.

The chain joins TRBV7-9 to TRBJ1-2, with a possible D match to TRBD1 (5 bases). CDR3 length: 17 residues. V was shortened by 5 bases and J by 4 bases, with 23 bases between the two germline ends. In germline, CDR1 is SEHNR, CDR2 FQNEAQ (reference sequence). This chain's CDR3 is CASSPTALGAPGYGYTF. CDR3 sequence (DNA): TGTGCCAGCAGCCCAACCGCCTTAGGGGCTCCGGGCTATGGCTACACCTTC.

On this clone: An end of the junction does not agree with germline; a read error may underlie this. This CDR3 is also generated by other DNA sequences in the sample. This chain uses TRBV2 with TRBJ1-5; 11 nucleotides line up with TRBD1. In germline, CDR1 is SNHLY, CDR2 FYNNEI. The CDR3 is made up of 14 amino acids. The CDR3: CASSEGTGGQPQHF. In nucleotides, the CDR3 is TGTGCCAGCAGCGAAGGGACAGGGGGGCAGCCCCAGCATTTT.

CDR3 sequence: CASSSGFTDTQYF. DNA of the CDR3: TGTGCCAGCAGCTCCGGTTTCACAGATACGCAGTATTTT. This chain links TRBV7-3 with TRBJ2-3; D is undetermined. The germline V and J ends were trimmed by 4 bases and 2 bases, with 7 bases remaining between them. The germline CDR1 and CDR2 sequences are SGHTA and FQGTGA. This CDR3 spans 13 amino acids. The variable domain in full, with the rest retrieved from reference TRBV7-3 and TRBJ2-3, is GAGVSQTPSNKVTEKGKYVELRCDPISGHTALYWYRQSLGQGPEFLIYFQGTGAADDSGLPNDRFFAVRPEGSVSTLKIQRTERGDSAVYLCASSSGFTDTQYFGPGTRLTVL.

This chain joins TRBV2 and TRBJ2-2, with a weak D call TRBD2 (6 bases). V lost 8 bases, J lost 4 bases, and 14 bases lay in between. The CDR3 covers 14 residues. Germline CDR1 and CDR2: SNHLY and FYNNEI. The CDR3 bases are TGTGCCAGCGAGTCGTGGAGGGTCACCGGGGAGCTGTTTTTT. This sequence encodes CASESWRVTGELFF.

V is TRBV6-5 and J is TRBJ1-6; D might be TRBD1 (5 bases). The CDR3 has 16 amino acids. CDR1 and CDR2 from the germline V gene are MNHEY and SVGAGI. Trimming cost V 0 bases and J 7 bases, with 13 bases left between them. The CDR3 spells CASSYSTGGRNSPLHF. Here the CDR3 DNA reads TGTGCCAGCAGTTACTCGACGGGGGGGAGAAATTCACCCCTCCACTTT.

A few counts support this clone. This chain joins TRBV28 and TRBJ1-2; unclear D gene. Trimming left V 3 bases short and J 8 bases short, with 10 bases between. The CDR3 is 12 residues long. The germline CDR1 and CDR2 sequences are MDHEN and SYDVKM. The DNA of the CDR3 is TGTGCCAGCAGTTTCCGGTGGTTAGGCTACACCTTC. Amino acid sequence: CASSFRWLGYTF.

The gene calls are TRBV19 and TRBJ2-7; D might be TRBD2 (5 bases). The CDR3 has 15 residues. V was pared by 1 base and J by 0 bases, with 10 bases between. Per the germline V gene, CDR1 is LNHDA and CDR2 is SQIVND (reference sequence). The CDR3 DNA reads as TGTGCCAGTAGTATAGTAGGCGGGTCCTCCTACGAGCAGTACTTC. This sequence encodes CASSIVGGSSYEQYF.

The V and J genes are TRBV10-1 and TRBJ2-2; 7 nucleotides match TRBD2. V dropped 6 bases and J dropped 0; count of bases not matched to a gene: 4. The CDR3 consists of 15 residues. Germline values: CDR1 WNHNN, CDR2 SYGVQD (reference sequence). The CDR3 DNA is TGCGCCAGCAGCAGCGGGACTACGAACACCGGGGAGCTGTTTTTT. Its protein product is CASSSGTTNTGELFF.

The rearrangement links TRBV3-1 (or the pseudogene TRBV3-2) to TRBJ1-1; TRBD1 is a possible D gene (5 bases). V lost 7 bases to trimming and J lost 1 base, with 10 bases between them. The CDR3 covers 13 residues. Germline assignment: CDR1 LGHDT and CDR2 YNNKEL (reference sequence). The CDR3 loop reads CASTRQRNTEAFF. In DNA, the CDR3 is TGTGCCAGCACCCGACAGAGGAACACTGAAGCTTTCTTT.

This chain connects TRBV5-1 to TRBJ2-5, with a possible D match to TRBD2 (5 bases). V gave up 4 bases and J gave up 3 bases, with 13 bases separating them. CDR3 length: 14 residues. In germline, CDR1 is SGHRS, CDR2 YFSETQ. CDR3 DNA sequence: TGCGCCAGCAGCCTATTAGGGAGCGAAGAGACCCAGTACTTC. It translates to CASSLLGSEETQYF.

The chain recombines TRBV3-1 (or the pseudogene TRBV3-2) with TRBJ1-2, with 7 bases matching TRBD1. The CDR3 length is 13 residues. V gave up 4 bases and J gave up 5 bases; unmatched junction bases: 4. Germline-derived CDR1 and CDR2 are LGHDT and YNNKEL (reference sequence). The CDR3 reads CASSRQGFYGYTF. DNA for the CDR3: TGTGCCAGCAGCCGACAGGGATTTTATGGCTACACCTTC.

The CDR3, as DNA: TGTGCCAGCAGTGGTACTTGGAGTTGGGGCTCTGAAAAACTGTTTTTT. Protein: CASSGTWSWGSEKLFF. This chain joins TRBV6-1 and TRBJ1-4, with D possibly matching TRBD1 (5 bases). Germline CDR1 MNHNS, CDR2 SASEGT. The CDR3 covers 16 residues. Trimming took off 4 bases at V and 7 bases at J, with 19 bases between the two ends.

V is TRBV18 and J is TRBJ1-1; D unclear. The CDR3 has 14 residues. The germline V gene encodes CDR1 KGHSH and CDR2 LQKENI. With 3 bases removed from V and 1 base from J, the gap between germline ends came to 9 bases. CDR3 amino acids: CASSPSIRNTEAFF. In nucleotides, the CDR3 is TGTGCCAGCTCACCGTCGATCAGGAACACTGAAGCTTTCTTT.

This chain links TRBV9 with TRBJ2-1, with D unresolved. The CDR3 is 13 residues long. Trimming took 0 bases from V and 4 from J, leaving 5 bases between them. Per the germline V gene, CDR1 is SGDLS and CDR2 is YYNGEE. This CDR3 is CASSVGTYNEQFF. As DNA, the CDR3 is TGTGCCAGCAGCGTAGGCACATACAATGAGCAGTTCTTC.

The chain couples TRBV13 to TRBJ2-3; maybe TRBD2 (5 bases). This CDR3 contains 14 residues. Germline V gene data show CDR1 as PRHDT and CDR2 as FYEKMQ (reference sequence). Trimming pared 7 bases from V and 11 bases from J, leaving 22 bases between. The CDR3 DNA is TGTGCCAGCACCTCTCTGGGGATTACCGAGGGGCAGTATTTT. This encodes CASTSLGITEGQYF.

V is TRBV7-9 and J is TRBJ2-7, with a tentative D call TRBD1 (6 bases). The CDR3 sequence is 15 residues long. V dropped 1 base and J dropped 2 bases, with 12 bases sitting between them. Looked up from germline, CDR1 is SEHNR and CDR2 is FQNEAQ (reference sequence). In DNA, the CDR3 is TGTGCCAGCAGCTTAGGGACAGCCGCCGCCTACGAGCAGTACTTC. Translated: CASSLGTAAAYEQYF.

This clone appeared once. The chain joins TRBV4-1 to TRBJ2-5; D not certain. V lost 0 bases and J 1 base, leaving 9 bases between the germline ends. The CDR3 loop spans 15 amino acids. Germline V gene data show CDR1 as MGHRA and CDR2 as YSYEKL. Written as DNA, the CDR3 is TGCGCCAGCAGCCAAGATTCTGGCAGCCAAGAGACCCAGTACTTC. This translates into CASSQDSGSQETQYF.

This clone was counted a few times. The CDR3 DNA sequence: TGCGCCAGCAGCTTACAACAGGAATTCGGCTACACCTTC. Translated, it gives CASSLQQEFGYTF. The rearrangement links TRBV5-1 to TRBJ1-2; TRBD1 is a possible D gene (5 bases). CDR1 and CDR2 (germline): SGHRS, YFSETQ. Trimming took off 2 bases at V and 8 bases at J, with 13 bases between the two ends. The CDR3 loop spans 13 amino acids. Full variable domain (rest looked up from reference TRBV5-1 and TRBJ1-2): KAGVTQTPRYLIKTRGQQVTLSCSPISGHRSVSWYQQTPGQGLQFLFEYFSETQRNKGNFPGRFSGRQFSNSRSEMNVSTLELGDSALYLCASSLQQEFGYTFGSGTRLTVV.

The V call is TRBV15, the J call TRBJ2-1, with 9 nucleotides matching TRBD2. V dropped 0 bases and J dropped 7; count of bases not matched to a gene: 7. Germline-derived CDR1 and CDR2 are LNHNV and YYDKDF (reference sequence). This CDR3 spans 16 amino acids. CDR3 amino acids: CATSRDRVAGGNEQFF. Written as DNA, the CDR3 is TGTGCCACCAGCAGAGATAGAGTTGCGGGGGGGAATGAGCAGTTCTTC.

This chain uses TRBV5-6 with TRBJ2-1, with 12 nucleotides matching TRBD2. J lost 9 bases, V lost 4 bases, and 8 bases had no gene match. From germline, CDR1 is SGHDT and CDR2 YYEEEE. This CDR3 has 15 amino acids. The CDR3 nucleotides read TGTGCCAGCAGCCGCGGGACTAGCGGGCAGGTTGAGCAGTTCTTC. Translation: CASSRGTSGQVEQFF.

The chain links TRBV6-5 to TRBJ2-2; D is unresolved. Trimming stripped 6 bases from V and 1 base from J, with 6 bases between. Germline-derived CDR1 and CDR2 are MNHEY and SVGAGI. The CDR3 is 13 residues long. The CDR3 DNA is TGTGCCAGCAGATGGCAGAACACCGGGGAGCTGTTTTTT. Translation: CASRWQNTGELFF.

This chain joins TRBV5-4 and TRBJ2-7; 7 nucleotides agree with TRBD2. Germline assignment: CDR1 SGHNT and CDR2 YYREEE (reference sequence). This CDR3 comprises 15 residues. With 0 bases clipped from V and 2 bases from J, the junction kept 5 bases outside the gene matches. The CDR3 protein is CASSLGVAGAYEQYF. The CDR3 DNA sequence: TGTGCCAGCAGCTTGGGGGTGGCGGGGGCCTACGAGCAGTACTTC.

This chain links TRBV7-6 with TRBJ1-2, with D maybe TRBD1 (5 bases). Trimming took 5 bases from V and 6 from J, leaving 13 bases between them. CDR3 length: 13 amino acids. In germline, CDR1 is SGHVS, CDR2 FNYEAQ. The CDR3 here is CASSLAGPDGYTF. The CDR3 DNA is TGTGCCAGCAGCCTGGCAGGGCCGGATGGCTACACCTTC.

This chain uses TRBV7-9 with TRBJ2-7; TRBD1 aligns across 7 bases. Germline loops: CDR1 SEHNR, CDR2 FQNEAQ (reference sequence). The CDR3 runs 15 residues. V was clipped by 5 bases and J by 3 bases; unmatched bases: 10. DNA of the CDR3: TGTGCCAGCAGCCTGAAGGGACAGTTACTCTACGAGCAGTACTTC. Translation: CASSLKGQLLYEQYF.

The chain combines TRBV9 with TRBJ2-1, with a possible D match to TRBD2 (6 bases). V lost 0 bases and J lost 7, with 8 bases in between. CDR3 size: 13 residues. The germline gives CDR1 SGDLS, CDR2 YYNGEE. The CDR3 sequence: CASSVGAGNEQFF. The DNA for the CDR3 is TGTGCCAGCAGCGTAGGGGCGGGGAATGAGCAGTTCTTC. Combining the CDR3 with reference TRBV9 and TRBJ2-1 gives the whole variable domain DSGVTQTPKHLITATGQRVTLRCSPRSGDLSVYWYQQSLDQGLQFLIQYYNGEERAKGNILERFSAQQFPDLHSELNLSSLELGDSALYFCASSVGAGNEQFFGPGTRLTVL.

V usage is TRBV29-1 and J usage is TRBJ2-3; 7 nucleotides align to TRBD2. In germline, CDR1 is SQVTM, CDR2 ANQGSEA. The CDR3 totals 13 residues. V lost 6 bases to trimming and J lost 7 bases; unmatched junction nucleotides: 10. The DNA for the CDR3 is TGCAGCGTCACAGACCCACTAGCGAATACGCAGTATTTT. This codes for CSVTDPLANTQYF.